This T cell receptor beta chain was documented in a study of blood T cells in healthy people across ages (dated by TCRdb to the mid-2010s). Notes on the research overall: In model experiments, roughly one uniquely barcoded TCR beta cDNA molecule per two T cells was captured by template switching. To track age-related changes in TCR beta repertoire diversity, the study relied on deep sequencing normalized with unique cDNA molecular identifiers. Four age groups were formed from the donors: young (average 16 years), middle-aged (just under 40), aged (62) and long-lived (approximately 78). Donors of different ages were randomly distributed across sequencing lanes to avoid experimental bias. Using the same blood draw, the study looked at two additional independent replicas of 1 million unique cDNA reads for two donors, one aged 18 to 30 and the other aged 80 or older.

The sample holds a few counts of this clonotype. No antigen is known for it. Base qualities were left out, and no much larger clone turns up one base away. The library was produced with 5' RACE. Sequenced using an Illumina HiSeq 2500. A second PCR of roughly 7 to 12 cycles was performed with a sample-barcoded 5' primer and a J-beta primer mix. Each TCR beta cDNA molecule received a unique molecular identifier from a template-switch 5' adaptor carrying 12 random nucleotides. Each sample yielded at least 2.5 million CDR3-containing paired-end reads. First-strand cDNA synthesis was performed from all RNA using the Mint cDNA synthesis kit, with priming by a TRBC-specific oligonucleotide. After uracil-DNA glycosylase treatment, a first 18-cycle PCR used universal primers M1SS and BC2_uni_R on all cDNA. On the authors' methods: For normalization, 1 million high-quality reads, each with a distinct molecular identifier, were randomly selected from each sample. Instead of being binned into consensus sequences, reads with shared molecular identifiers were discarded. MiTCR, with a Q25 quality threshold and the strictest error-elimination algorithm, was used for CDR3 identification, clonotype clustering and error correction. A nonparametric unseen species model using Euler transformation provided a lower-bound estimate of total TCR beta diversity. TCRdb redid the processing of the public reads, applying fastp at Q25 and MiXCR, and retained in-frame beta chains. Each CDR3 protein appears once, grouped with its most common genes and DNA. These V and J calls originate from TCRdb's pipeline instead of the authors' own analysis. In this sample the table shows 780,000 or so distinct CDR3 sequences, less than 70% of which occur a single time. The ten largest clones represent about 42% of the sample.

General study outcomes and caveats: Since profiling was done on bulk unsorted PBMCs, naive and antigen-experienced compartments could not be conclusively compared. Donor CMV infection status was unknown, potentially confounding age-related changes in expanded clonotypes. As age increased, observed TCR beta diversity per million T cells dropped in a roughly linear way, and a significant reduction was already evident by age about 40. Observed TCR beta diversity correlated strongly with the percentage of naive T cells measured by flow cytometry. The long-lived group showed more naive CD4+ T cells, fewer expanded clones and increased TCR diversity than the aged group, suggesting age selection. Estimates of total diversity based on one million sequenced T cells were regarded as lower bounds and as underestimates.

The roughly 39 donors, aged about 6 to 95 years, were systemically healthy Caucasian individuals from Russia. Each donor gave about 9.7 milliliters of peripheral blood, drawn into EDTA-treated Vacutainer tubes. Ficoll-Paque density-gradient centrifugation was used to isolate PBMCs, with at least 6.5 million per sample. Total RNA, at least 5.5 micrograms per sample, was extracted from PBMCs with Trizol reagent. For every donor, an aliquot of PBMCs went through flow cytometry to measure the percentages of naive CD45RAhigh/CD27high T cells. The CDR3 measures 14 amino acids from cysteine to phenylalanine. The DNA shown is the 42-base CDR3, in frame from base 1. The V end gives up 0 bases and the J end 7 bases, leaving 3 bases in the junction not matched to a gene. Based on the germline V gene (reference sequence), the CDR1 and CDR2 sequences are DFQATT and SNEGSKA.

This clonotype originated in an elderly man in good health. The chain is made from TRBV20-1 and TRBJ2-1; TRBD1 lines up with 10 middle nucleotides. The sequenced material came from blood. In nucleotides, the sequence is TGCAGTGCTAGAGACCGGGACAGGGGAAATGAGCAGTTCTTC. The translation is CSARDRDRGNEQFF.